This T cell receptor (beta chain) was identified during a study of blood T cell repertoires in COVID-19. Here immunoSEQ multiplex PCR was the method, and the copy in TCRdb shows in-frame clones only, minus some. Among around 180,000 clones, 85% to 90% were seen once, and the ten largest hold about 4.5%. The J segment lost 0 bases and the V segment lost 0 bases, leaving 10 bases of the junction unmatched. Per germline, CDR1 SGHNT and CDR2 YYREEE (reference sequence). The CDR3 has 20 amino acids. The rearrangement joins TRBV5-4 to TRBJ2-6, with TRBD1 identical over 9 bases. The clonotype comes from a human donor in a cohort sampled during active COVID-19. The sample was peripheral blood. In DNA form, the CDR3 reads TGTGCCAGCAGCTTGGACCCCCGGACAGGGGTTTCCTCTGGGGCCAACGTCCTGACTTTC. This codes for CASSLDPRTGVSSGANVLTF.